This T cell receptor beta chain was sequenced for a study of STAT5B mutations in CD4+ large granular lymphocyte leukemia. This clone was counted only a few times. Germline CDR1 SGHTA, CDR2 FQGNSA. V gave up 5 bases and J gave up 0 bases, with 13 bases separating them. This CDR3 is 15 amino acids long. The repertoire was sequenced with immunoSEQ multiplex PCR; TCRdb's copy has only in-frame clones and lacks some. The top ten clones hold under 4.5% of a sample with tens of thousands of clones, roughly 76% of them seen once. The rearrangement links TRBV7-2 to TRBJ1-2, with D tentatively TRBD1 (6 bases). This TCR was recovered from a human donor in good health. Sample: CD4+ T cells from blood buffy coats. CDR3 in DNA: TGTGCCAGCAGCACCAACAGGGACACTAACTATGGCTACACCTTC. Amino acid sequence: CASSTNRDTNYGYTF.